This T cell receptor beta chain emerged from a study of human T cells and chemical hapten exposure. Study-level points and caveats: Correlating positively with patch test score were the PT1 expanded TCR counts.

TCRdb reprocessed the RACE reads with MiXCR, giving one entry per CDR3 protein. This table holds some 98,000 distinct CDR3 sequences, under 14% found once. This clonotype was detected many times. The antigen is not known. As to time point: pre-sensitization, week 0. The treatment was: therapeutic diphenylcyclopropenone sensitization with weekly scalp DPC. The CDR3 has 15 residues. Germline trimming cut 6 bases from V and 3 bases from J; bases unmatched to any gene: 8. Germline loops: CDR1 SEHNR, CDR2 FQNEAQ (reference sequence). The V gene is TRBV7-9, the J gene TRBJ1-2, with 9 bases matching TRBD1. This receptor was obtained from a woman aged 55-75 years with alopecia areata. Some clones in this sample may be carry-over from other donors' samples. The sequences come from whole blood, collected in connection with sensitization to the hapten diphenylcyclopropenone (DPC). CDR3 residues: CASSTGTGLYYGYTF. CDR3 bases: TGTGCCAGCAGTACCGGGACAGGGCTCTACTATGGCTACACCTTC. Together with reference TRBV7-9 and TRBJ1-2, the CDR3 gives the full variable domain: DTGVSQNPRHKITKRGQNVTFRCDPISEHNRLYWYRQTLGQGPEFLTYFQNEAQLEKSRLLSDRFSAERPKGSFSTLEIQRTEQGDSAMYLCASSTGTGLYYGYTFGSGTRLTVV.